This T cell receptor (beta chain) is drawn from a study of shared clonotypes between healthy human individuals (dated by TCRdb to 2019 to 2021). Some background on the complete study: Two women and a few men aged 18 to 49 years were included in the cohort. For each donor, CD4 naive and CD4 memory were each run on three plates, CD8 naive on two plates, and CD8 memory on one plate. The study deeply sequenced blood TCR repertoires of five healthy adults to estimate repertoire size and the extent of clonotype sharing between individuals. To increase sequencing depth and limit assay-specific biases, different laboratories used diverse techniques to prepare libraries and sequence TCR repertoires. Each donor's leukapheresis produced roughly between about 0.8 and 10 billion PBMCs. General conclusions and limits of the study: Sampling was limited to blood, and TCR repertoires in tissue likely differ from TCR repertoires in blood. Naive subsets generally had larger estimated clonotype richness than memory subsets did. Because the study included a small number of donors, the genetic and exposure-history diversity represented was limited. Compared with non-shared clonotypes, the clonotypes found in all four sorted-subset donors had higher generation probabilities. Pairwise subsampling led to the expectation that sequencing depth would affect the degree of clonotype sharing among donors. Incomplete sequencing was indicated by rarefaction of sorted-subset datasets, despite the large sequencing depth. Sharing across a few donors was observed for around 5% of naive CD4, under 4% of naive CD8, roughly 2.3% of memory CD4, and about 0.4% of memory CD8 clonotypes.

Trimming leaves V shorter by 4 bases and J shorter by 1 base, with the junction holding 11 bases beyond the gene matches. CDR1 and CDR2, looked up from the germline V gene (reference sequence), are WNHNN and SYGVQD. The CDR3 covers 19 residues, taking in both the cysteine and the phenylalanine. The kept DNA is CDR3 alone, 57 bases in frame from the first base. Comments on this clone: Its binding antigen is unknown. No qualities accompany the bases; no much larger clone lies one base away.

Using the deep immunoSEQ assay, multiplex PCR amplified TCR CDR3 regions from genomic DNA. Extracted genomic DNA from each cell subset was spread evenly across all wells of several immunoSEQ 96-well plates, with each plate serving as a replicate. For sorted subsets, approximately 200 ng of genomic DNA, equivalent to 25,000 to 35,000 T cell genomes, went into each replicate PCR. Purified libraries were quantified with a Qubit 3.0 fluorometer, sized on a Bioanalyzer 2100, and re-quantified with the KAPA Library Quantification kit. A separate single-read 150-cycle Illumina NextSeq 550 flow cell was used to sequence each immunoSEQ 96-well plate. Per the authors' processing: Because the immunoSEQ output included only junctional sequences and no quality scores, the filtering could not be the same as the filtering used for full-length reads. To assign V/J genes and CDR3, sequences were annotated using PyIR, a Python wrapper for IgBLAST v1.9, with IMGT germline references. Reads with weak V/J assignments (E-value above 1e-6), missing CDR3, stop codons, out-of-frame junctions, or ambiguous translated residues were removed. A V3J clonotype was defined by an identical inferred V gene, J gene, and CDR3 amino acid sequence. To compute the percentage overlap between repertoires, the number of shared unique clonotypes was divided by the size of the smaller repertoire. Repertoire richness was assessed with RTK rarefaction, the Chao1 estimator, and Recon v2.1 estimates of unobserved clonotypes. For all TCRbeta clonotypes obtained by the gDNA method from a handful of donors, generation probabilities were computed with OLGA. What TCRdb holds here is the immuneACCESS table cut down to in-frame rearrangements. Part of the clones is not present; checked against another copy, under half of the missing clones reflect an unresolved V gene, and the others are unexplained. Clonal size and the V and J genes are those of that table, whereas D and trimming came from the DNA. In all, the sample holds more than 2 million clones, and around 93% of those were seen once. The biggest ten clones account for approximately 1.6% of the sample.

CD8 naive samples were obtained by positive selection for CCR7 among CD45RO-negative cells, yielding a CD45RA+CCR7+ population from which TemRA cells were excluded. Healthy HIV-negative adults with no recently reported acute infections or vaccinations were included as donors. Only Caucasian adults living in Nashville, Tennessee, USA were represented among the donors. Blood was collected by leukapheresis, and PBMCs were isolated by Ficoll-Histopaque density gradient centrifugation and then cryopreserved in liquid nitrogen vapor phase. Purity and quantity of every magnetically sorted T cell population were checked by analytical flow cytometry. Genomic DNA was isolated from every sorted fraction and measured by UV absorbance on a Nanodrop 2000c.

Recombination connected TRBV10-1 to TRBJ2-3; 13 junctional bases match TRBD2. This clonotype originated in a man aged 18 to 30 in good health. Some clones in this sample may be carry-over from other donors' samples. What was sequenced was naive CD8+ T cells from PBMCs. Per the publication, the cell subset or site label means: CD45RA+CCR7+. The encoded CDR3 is CASSVNRPTSGRGTDTQYF. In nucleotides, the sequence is TGCGCCAGCAGTGTTAATCGGCCCACTAGCGGGAGGGGCACAGATACGCAGTATTTT.